The T cell receptor beta chain described here comes from a study of Tregs in tolerant kidney transplant recipients. At the level of the study: CD4+CD25+CD127- cells came from approximately three-day belatacept mixed lymphocyte reactions, some with approximately five-day graft donor restimulation.

With respect to this clone: Its antigen is as yet unknown.

V shed 5 bases, J shed 5 bases, and the junction held 8 bases outside the gene matches. Germline V lookup: CDR1 SNHLY, CDR2 FYNNEI. The CDR3 is 14 amino acids. Method: immunoSEQ multiplex PCR; TCRdb's copy keeps in-frame clones and lacks some. The table has approximately 45,000 clones, around 95% seen once. Notes on the study in general: Biological reproducibility was not directly addressed in this study.

This receptor was obtained from a human donor in good health. This rearrangement joins TRBV2 to TRBJ1-2; 7 bases map to TRBD1. The sample comprised Tregs from blood cultured with allogeneic cells. CDR3 DNA: TGTGCCAGCAGTACACAGGGGTTGACTTATGGCTACACCTTC. Protein product: CASSTQGLTYGYTF.